The T cell receptor (beta chain) described here comes from a study of shared clonotypes between healthy human individuals. TCRdb's copy holds only in-frame clones and misses some; the assay was immunoSEQ multiplex PCR. Of around 2,000,000 clones listed, 85% to 95% are singletons. A single count supports this clone. The target antigen is unknown. Other DNA sequences within the sample encode an identical CDR3. Researchers partitioned CD4+ cells into CD45RA+ naive and CD45RA-negative memory subsets. Study conclusions and caveats: Researchers sampled only blood; tissue repertoires likely differ.

The CDR3 is 13 residues long. The germline V gene has CDR1 GTSNPN and CDR2 SVGIG (reference sequence). V lost 1 base and J lost 1, with 6 bases in between. The chain couples TRBV30 to TRBJ2-3; D remains unclear. The sample consisted of naive CD4+ T cells sorted from blood. As to subset: CD45RA+ positively selected. This TCR was recovered from a man younger than 35 in good health. This CDR3 reads CAWSGGRTDTQYF. The CDR3 DNA reads as TGTGCCTGGAGTGGTGGGCGCACAGATACGCAGTATTTT.